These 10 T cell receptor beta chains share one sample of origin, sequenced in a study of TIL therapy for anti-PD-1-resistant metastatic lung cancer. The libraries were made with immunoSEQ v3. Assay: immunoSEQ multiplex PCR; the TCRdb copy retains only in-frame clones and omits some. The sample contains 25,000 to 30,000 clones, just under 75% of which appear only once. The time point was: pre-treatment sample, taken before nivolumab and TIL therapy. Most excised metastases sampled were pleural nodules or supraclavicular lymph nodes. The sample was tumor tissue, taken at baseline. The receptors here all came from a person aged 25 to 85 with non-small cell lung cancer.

The CDR3 region has the DNA TGTGCCAGCAGCCCGAGCGGGCCCACAGATACGCAGTATTTT. Translation: CASSPSGPTDTQYF. The chain has TRBV11-2 and TRBJ2-3, with a weak D call TRBD2 (6 bases). This CDR3 is built from 14 residues. The V gene's germline CDR1 is SGHAT and CDR2 FQNNGV. V was pared by 5 bases and J by 2 bases, with 11 bases between.

The chain's CDR3 is CASSEGNEQFF. The CDR3 bases are TGTGCCAGCTCAGAAGGCAATGAGCAGTTCTTC. The chain uses TRBV18 and TRBJ2-1; D remains ambiguous. The CDR3 length is 11 residues. The germline V gene has CDR1 KGHSH and CDR2 LQKENI. The germline V and J ends were trimmed by 5 bases and 6 bases, with 5 bases remaining between them.

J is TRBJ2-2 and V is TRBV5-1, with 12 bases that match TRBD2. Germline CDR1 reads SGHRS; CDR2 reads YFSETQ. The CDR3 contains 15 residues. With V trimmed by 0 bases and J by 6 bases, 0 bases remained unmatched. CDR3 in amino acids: CASSLASGGAGELFF. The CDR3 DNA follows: TGCGCCAGCAGCTTGGCTAGCGGGGGGGCCGGGGAGCTGTTTTTT. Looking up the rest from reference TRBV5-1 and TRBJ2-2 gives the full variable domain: KAGVTQTPRYLIKTRGQQVTLSCSPISGHRSVSWYQQTPGQGLQFLFEYFSETQRNKGNFPGRFSGRQFSNSRSEMNVSTLELGDSALYLCASSLASGGAGELFFGEGSRLTVL.

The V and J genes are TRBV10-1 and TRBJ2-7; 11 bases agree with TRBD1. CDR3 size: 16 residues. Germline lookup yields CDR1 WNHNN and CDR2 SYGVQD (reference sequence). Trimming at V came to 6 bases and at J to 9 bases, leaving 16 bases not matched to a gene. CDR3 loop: CASRRPPWTGGEWQYF. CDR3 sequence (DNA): TGCGCCAGCAGGAGGCCTCCCTGGACAGGGGGCGAATGGCAGTACTTC.

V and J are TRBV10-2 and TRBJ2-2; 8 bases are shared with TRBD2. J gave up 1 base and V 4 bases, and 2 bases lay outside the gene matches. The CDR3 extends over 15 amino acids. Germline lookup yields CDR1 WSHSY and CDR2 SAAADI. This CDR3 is CASSGLAMNTGELFF. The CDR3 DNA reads TGCGCCAGCAGTGGACTAGCGATGAACACCGGGGAGCTGTTTTTT.

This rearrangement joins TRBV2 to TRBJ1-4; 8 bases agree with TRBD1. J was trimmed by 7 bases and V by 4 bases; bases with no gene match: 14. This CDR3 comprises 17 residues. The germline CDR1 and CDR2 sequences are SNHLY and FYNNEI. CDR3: CASSVTGTGKKGEKLFF. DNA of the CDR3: TGTGCCAGCAGTGTCACCGGGACAGGAAAAAAGGGTGAAAAACTGTTTTTT. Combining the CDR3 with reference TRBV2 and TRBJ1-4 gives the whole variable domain EPEVTQTPSHQVTQMGQEVILRCVPISNHLYFYWYRQILGQKVEFLVSFYNNEISEKSEIFDDQFSVERPDGSNFTLKIRSTKLEDSAMYFCASSVTGTGKKGEKLFFGSGTQLSVL.

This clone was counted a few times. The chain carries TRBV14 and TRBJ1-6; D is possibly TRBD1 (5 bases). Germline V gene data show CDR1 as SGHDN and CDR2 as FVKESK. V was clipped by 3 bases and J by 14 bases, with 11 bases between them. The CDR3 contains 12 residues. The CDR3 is CASSHGRGSLHF. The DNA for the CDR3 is TGTGCCAGCAGCCACGGACGGGGCTCCCTCCACTTT. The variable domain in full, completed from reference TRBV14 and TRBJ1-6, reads EAGVTQFPSHSVIEKGQTVTLRCDPISGHDNLYWYRRVMGKEIKFLLHFVKESKQDESGMPNNRFLAERTGGTYSTLKVQPAELEDSGVYFCASSHGRGSLHFGNGTRLTVT.

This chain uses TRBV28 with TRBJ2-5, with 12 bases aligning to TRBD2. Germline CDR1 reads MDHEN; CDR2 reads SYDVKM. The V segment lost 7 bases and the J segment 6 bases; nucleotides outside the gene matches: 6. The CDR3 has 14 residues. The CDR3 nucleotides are TGTGCCAGCATTGAAGGACTAGCGGGAAAGACCCAGTACTTC. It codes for CASIEGLAGKTQYF.

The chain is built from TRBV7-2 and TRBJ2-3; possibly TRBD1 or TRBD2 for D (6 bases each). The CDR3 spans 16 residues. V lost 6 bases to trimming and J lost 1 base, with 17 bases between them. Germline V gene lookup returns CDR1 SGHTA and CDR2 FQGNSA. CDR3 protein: CASRRGAGIRTDTQYF. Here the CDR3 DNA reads TGTGCCAGCAGAAGGGGGGCGGGAATTCGCACAGATACGCAGTATTTT. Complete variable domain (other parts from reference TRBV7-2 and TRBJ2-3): GAGVSQSPSNKVTEKGKDVELRCDPISGHTALYWYRQSLGQGLEFLIYFQGNSAPDKSGLPSDRFSAERTGGSVSTLTIQRTQQEDSAVYLCASRRGAGIRTDTQYFGPGTRLTVL.

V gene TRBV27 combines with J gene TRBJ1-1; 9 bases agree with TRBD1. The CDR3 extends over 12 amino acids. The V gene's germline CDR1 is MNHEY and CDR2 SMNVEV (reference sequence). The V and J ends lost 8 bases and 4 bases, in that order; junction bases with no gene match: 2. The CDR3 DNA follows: TGTGCCAGCGTGACAGGGGGCACTGAAGCTTTCTTT. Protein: CASVTGGTEAFF.